The T cell receptor beta chain under discussion was sequenced for a study of blood T cell repertoires in COVID-19. On the study more broadly: Sites across the United States, Italy and Spain contributed samples from acute and convalescent COVID-19. PBMCs, B-cell-depleted T cells, or T cells provided the cDNA or gDNA that made up the material.

The germline gives CDR1 SGHRS, CDR2 YFSETQ. The junction had 6 bases not matched to a gene; V was cut back by 0 bases and J by 7 bases. This CDR3 is 14 amino acids long. The protocol was immunoSEQ multiplex PCR, while the TCRdb copy is restricted to in-frame clones and leaves out a portion. The sample has about 57,000 clones; roughly 78% are singletons. The source is a woman of 80 years or more with acute or convalescent COVID-19. The V call is TRBV5-1, the J call TRBJ1-2; 7 bases fit TRBD1. The sample comprised peripheral blood. CDR3 nucleotides: TGCGCCAGCAGCTTGGATCCAGGGGGAGTTGGCTACACCTTC. Translating it yields CASSLDPGGVGYTF.